This TCR beta chain was recovered during a study of OX40 agonist ivuxolimab in advanced cancers. In the study overall: Ivuxolimab was an agonistic, fully human IgG2 monoclonal antibody directed against OX40 (CD134), a costimulatory receptor. The point of sequencing TCRbeta in the periphery was to test whether ivuxolimab changed TCR sequence diversity and drove clonal T-cell expansion. In the dose-escalation cohort, approximately 82% of patients were male, and the mean age was 60 years with a range of roughly 20 to 79. Intravenous ivuxolimab was administered to patients every 2 weeks at six dose levels: 0.01, 0.1, 0.3, 1.5, 3 and 10 mg/kg. Partial responses occurred in three dose-escalation patients, of whom one had hepatocellular carcinoma and two had cutaneous melanoma. The paper reports the monotherapy dose-escalation portion (N ≈ 50 patients) of the phase I ivuxolimab trial. Prior anti-PD-1, anti-PD-L1 or anti-CTLA-4 therapy was permitted, and checkpoint inhibitors had been received by roughly 40% of dose-escalation patients. Among the 50 to 55 dose-escalation patients, around 19 had hepatocellular carcinoma, around 15 melanoma, 9 renal cell carcinoma and 9 head and neck cancer. Broader findings and caveats from the paper: Low levels of normalized T-cell clonal expansion were also shown by some nonresponding patients. At doses of 0.1 to 3.0 mg/kg, clonal expansion of both CD4+ and CD8+ blood T cells was observed from baseline to week 6. After ivuxolimab, expanded clones were on average more numerous among CD8+ T cells than among CD4+ T cells. In the 0.1-3.0 mg/kg groups, partial responders had among the lowest normalized peripheral clonal expansion, particularly in CD8+ T cells. The antigen specificity of the clonally expanded peripheral T cells was not determined.

About this clone: The antigen it recognizes is unknown. Base quality data are lacking; no much larger clone is found one base away.

Trimming at the junction amounts to 5 bases on V and 0 bases on J, and the germline ends lie 6 bases apart. The germline V gene specifies SGHVS as CDR1 and FQNEAQ as CDR2. There are 13 amino acids in the CDR3, from cysteine to phenylalanine inclusive. The sequence is cut down to CDR3 DNA, 39 bases in frame from base 1. Patients with a history of autoimmune disease or receiving systemic immunosuppression were excluded from the trial. Peripheral blood for TCR sequencing was collected from all dose cohorts at baseline, on cycle 4 day 1, and on cycle 7 day 1. The samples were taken from a phase I, first-in-human, multicenter, open-label dose-escalation trial of ivuxolimab. The trial enrolled adults with locally advanced or metastatic head and neck squamous cell, hepatocellular, melanoma or renal cell carcinoma. Before TCR sequencing, CD4+ and CD8+ T cells were separately sorted from peripheral blood.

To sequence the TCRbeta CDR3 region, genomic DNA was isolated from the sorted cells. The immunoSEQ Assay was used for sequencing of TCRbeta CDR3 regions. Held by TCRdb, this immuneACCESS table contains in-frame sequences only and omits some clones. Under half of the omission traces to an unresolved V gene where checked; the cause of the rest is unknown. In this sample the table shows fewer than 60,000 clones, about 88% of which occur a single time. The ten largest clones add up to more than 13% of the sample. The sample was CD4+ or CD8+ T cells sorted from blood, taken in a trial of the OX40 agonist ivuxolimab. The clonotype originates from an adult with an advanced solid tumor such as melanoma, head and neck, liver or kidney cancer. Recombination connected TRBV7-8 to TRBJ2-3, with the D gene too uncertain to name. The bases are TGTGCCAGCAGCCCCTATAGCACAGATACGCAGTATTTT. It is translated as CASSPYSTDTQYF.